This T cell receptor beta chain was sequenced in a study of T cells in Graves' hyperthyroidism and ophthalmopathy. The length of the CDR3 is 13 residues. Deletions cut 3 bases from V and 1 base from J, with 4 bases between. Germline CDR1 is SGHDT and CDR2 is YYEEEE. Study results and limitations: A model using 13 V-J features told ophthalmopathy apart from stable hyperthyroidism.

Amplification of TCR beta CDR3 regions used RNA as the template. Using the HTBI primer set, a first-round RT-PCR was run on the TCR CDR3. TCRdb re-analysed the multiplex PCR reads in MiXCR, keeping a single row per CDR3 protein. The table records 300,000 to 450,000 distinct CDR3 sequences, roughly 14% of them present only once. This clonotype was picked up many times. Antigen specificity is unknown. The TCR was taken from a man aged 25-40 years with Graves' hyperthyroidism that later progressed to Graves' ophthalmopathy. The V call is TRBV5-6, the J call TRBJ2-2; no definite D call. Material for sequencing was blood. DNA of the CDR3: TGTGCCAGCAGCTATCTGAACACCGGGGAGCTGTTTTTT. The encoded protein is CASSYLNTGELFF.